This T cell receptor (beta chain) is from a study of T-cell reconstitution after alpha-beta-depleted transplantation in children. CDR1 and CDR2 (germline): DFQATT, SNEGSKA (reference sequence). There are 14 residues in the CDR3. V gave up 5 bases and J gave up 0 bases, with 11 bases separating them. Unique molecular identifiers were incorporated when the TCRbeta library was constructed. MiXCR was run by TCRdb on the PCR reads, yielding one entry per CDR3 protein. This sample yields some 520,000 distinct CDR3 sequences, of which approximately 30% are seen a single time; 2% to 3% belongs to the top ten.

This clonotype was sampled from a human donor who donated a stem cell graft to a child with aplastic anemia. The V gene is TRBV20-1, the J gene TRBJ1-5; TRBD1 is a possible D gene (5 bases). The source was PBMCs from the stem cell graft donor, collected from the stem cell graft. CDR3 bases: TGCAGTGCTCCTGGGGGAATTAGCAATCAGCCCCAGCATTTT. As protein: CSAPGGISNQPQHF.